This T cell receptor beta chain was identified in a study of beta chain features in type 1 diabetes (dated by TCRdb to the late 2010s). Concerning the study at large: Mean age, gender distribution, total cell number and subset yield did not differ between patients and healthy donors. The study compared the TCRB repertoires of sorted circulating CD4+ T cell subsets in recently diagnosed type 1 diabetes patients with those in matched healthy donors. A total of some 110 million sorted cells were examined across all samples, and the number of cells per subset was strongly correlated with RNA yield. Regulatory and stem cell-like memory subsets were obtained from only 8 patients and about 8 healthy donors, while naive and central memory subsets were obtained from all 30 or so donors.

On this clone itself: Its antigen is not yet known. No much larger clone is present one base from it, and per-base qualities are unavailable.

V loses 5 bases at its end and J loses 5 bases; junction bases beyond the gene matches: 8. The CDR3, from cysteine to phenylalanine, totals 15 residues. The DNA shown is the 45-base CDR3, in frame from base 1. From the germline V gene, CDR1 is SGHTA and CDR2 is FQGTGA. A single peripheral blood draw of about 120 mL on average was collected from each donor into heparinised tubes. Using a panel that included CD45RO, CCR7, CD25, CD127, CD95 and CD27, naive, central memory, regulatory and stem cell-like memory CD4+ T cells were sorted on a BD FACSAria II. All sorted populations exceeded 95% purity. Right away, PBMCs were isolated by Lymphoprep density gradient centrifugation and were stained directly, with no culture step. So that batch effects would be minimized, each experiment stained and sorted samples in pairs, pairing one healthy donor with one patient. The investigation overall reported the following: Fewer insertions and more nucleotide deletions at VDJ recombination sites were observed in patients with type 1 diabetes, implying thymic rearrangement abnormalities. Sequencing cDNA rather than genomic DNA could over-represent highly expressing activated cells, although activation and CD3 levels did not differ between groups. Naive, central memory and regulatory TCRB repertoires appeared to be more similar among patients than among healthy donors. Because the HLA sub-analyses included only small numbers of individuals, any influence of HLA type on TCRB rearrangement was left unresolved. In all four CD4+ subsets, TCRB CDR3 length was moderately but significantly shorter in type 1 diabetes patients. PCR may preferentially amplify shorter templates, but because patient and control samples were amplified and corrected together, any resulting skew would affect both groups equally.

The entire isolated RNA was reverse transcribed using the High Capacity cDNA Reverse Transcription Kit, and thus expressed TCRB transcripts were sequenced. Deep immunoSEQ sequencing was performed on naive, central memory and regulatory T cell samples, with an average of roughly 3.6 million total reads per sample. After sorted cells were lysed in RLT buffer, RNA was extracted with DNase-treated RNeasy Micro or Mini kits, with the choice depending on cell number. To prevent cross-contamination, each cell subset was processed individually, whereas patient and healthy donor samples were processed jointly. Using the immunoSEQ multiplex PCR, TCRB sequences were amplified from cDNA into 87-bp fragments spanning the CDR3 region. The amplicons were sequenced using the Illumina HiSeq platform. Per the source publication's procedure: PCR bias was corrected computationally using synthetic template baselines, and reads within Hamming distance 2 were collapsed, with unmergeable singletons discarded. Reads were aligned against IMGT so that V, D and J genes, CDR3 length and insertions or deletions at six rearrangement sites could be assigned. Within each subset, clonotype counts were normalized to the number of sorted cells before true diversity and Gini coefficients were calculated with the tcR R package. Repertoire sharing was quantified using the overlap coefficient calculated on TCRB nucleotide sequences. Out-of-frame TCRB sequences from naive cells were analyzed to stand in for the pre-selection repertoire. TCRdb provides this immuneACCESS table in a form limited to in-frame rearrangements. Some clones are lacking; in checked studies, under half of them reflect an unresolved V gene, and why the rest are absent is not known. V, J and clone size were drawn from that table, and D and trimming were deduced from the DNA. The sample table records around 250,000 clones; around 22% of these occur just once. The ten largest clones add up to roughly 0.013% of the sample.

This clonotype was sampled from a woman aged 25 to 45 with type 1 diabetes. The sequenced sample consisted of naive CD4+ T cells from blood. The meaning of the sample's cell subset or site label: true naive CD4+ T cells. Recombination linked TRBV7-3 to TRBJ2-2, and 7 junctional nucleotides match TRBD2. The CDR3 protein sequence reads: CASSTGLQGTGELFF. The DNA is TGTGCCAGCAGCACGGGACTACAAGGGACCGGGGAGCTGTTTTTT.